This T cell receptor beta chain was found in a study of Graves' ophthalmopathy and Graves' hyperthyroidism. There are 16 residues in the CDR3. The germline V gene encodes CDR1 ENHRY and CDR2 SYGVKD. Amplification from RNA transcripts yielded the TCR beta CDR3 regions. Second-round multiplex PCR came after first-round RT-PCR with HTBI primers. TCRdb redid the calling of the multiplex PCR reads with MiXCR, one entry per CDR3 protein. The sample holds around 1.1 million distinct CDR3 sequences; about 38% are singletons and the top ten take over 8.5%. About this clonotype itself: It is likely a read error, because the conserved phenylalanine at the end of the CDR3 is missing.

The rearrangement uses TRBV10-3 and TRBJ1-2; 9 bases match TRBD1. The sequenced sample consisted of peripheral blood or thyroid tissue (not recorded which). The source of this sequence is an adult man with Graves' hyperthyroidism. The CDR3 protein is CASSLQTGTGYYGYTS. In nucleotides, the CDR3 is TGTGCCAGCAGTCTTCAGACCGGGACAGGGTACTATGGCTACACCTCC.